Presented here are 31 T cell receptor beta chains from one specimen sequenced in a study of blood T cell repertoires in COVID-19. Here immunoSEQ multiplex PCR was the method, and the copy in TCRdb shows in-frame clones only, minus some. The sample has roughly 380,000 clones; 75% to 90% are singletons. Sample: peripheral blood. These receptor sequences come from a woman in her thirties or forties with COVID-19, enrolled during active disease.

V is TRBV5-4 and J is TRBJ1-1; D possibly corresponds to TRBD1 (5 bases). The germline V gene has CDR1 SGHNT and CDR2 YYREEE (reference sequence). The CDR3 contains 17 residues. With 3 bases removed from V and 0 bases from J, the gap between germline ends came to 18 bases. DNA for the CDR3: TGTGCCAGCAGCTGGGGTTTTGACAGACCCTTGAACACTGAAGCTTTCTTT. Translated: CASSWGFDRPLNTEAFF.

The chain is built from TRBV5-1 and TRBJ1-5; TRBD1 aligns across 8 bases. The CDR3 has 15 amino acids. The J segment lost 7 bases and the V segment lost 1 base, leaving 7 bases of the junction unmatched. CDR1 is SGHRS and CDR2 is YFSETQ in the germline V gene. The CDR3 spells CASSLSSGGGQPQHF. In DNA, the CDR3 is TGCGCCAGCAGCTTGAGTTCAGGGGGCGGGCAGCCCCAGCATTTT. Full variable domain (outside the CDR3, taken from reference TRBV5-1 and TRBJ1-5): KAGVTQTPRYLIKTRGQQVTLSCSPISGHRSVSWYQQTPGQGLQFLFEYFSETQRNKGNFPGRFSGRQFSNSRSEMNVSTLELGDSALYLCASSLSSGGGQPQHFGDGTRLSIL.

The chain combines TRBV5-4 with TRBJ2-7, with TRBD2 identical over 8 bases. CDR3 length: 16 residues. The germline V gene encodes CDR1 SGHNT and CDR2 YYREEE (reference sequence). J gave up 5 bases and V 5 bases, and 15 bases lay outside the gene matches. The CDR3 is CASRGGPAGGRDEQYF. Written as DNA, the CDR3 is TGTGCCAGCAGGGGGGGACCGGCGGGGGGCCGGGACGAGCAGTACTTC. Supplemented by reference TRBV5-4 and TRBJ2-7, the full variable domain reads ETGVTQSPTHLIKTRGQQVTLRCSSQSGHNTVSWYQQALGQGPQFIFQYYREEENGRGNFPPRFSGLQFPNYSSELNVNALELDDSALYLCASRGGPAGGRDEQYFGPGTRLTVT.

This clone was observed a single time. The genes are TRBV12-3 or TRBV12-4 and TRBJ2-2; no clear D gene. This CDR3 contains 12 residues. V lost 4 bases, J lost 7 bases, and 7 bases lay in between. This chain's CDR3 is CASSSSFGELFF. DNA for the CDR3: TGTGCCAGCAGTTCCTCCTTCGGGGAGCTGTTTTTT.

The chain combines TRBV4-1 with TRBJ2-5, with D possibly TRBD2 on 6 matching bases. The germline gives CDR1 MGHRA, CDR2 YSYEKL. Trimming took 1 base from V and 5 from J, leaving 11 bases between them. The CDR3 runs 14 residues. For the CDR3, the DNA is TGCGCCAGCAGCCAAGGGGACTTCCAGGAGACCCAGTACTTC. This sequence encodes CASSQGDFQETQYF.

This chain uses TRBV19 with TRBJ1-2; 8 bases match TRBD1. The trim removed 7 bases at V and 8 bases at J, leaving 18 bases unmatched. This CDR3 has 16 residues. Germline CDR1 LNHDA, CDR2 SQIVND (reference sequence). This CDR3 is CASKVQRTGQGEGYTF. DNA of the CDR3: TGTGCCAGTAAGGTTCAAAGGACAGGACAGGGAGAAGGCTACACCTTC.

The chain uses TRBV19 and TRBJ1-6; D gene ambiguous. Germline values: CDR1 LNHDA, CDR2 SQIVND (reference sequence). V was shortened by 3 bases and J by 10 bases, with 7 bases between the two germline ends. The CDR3 contains 12 residues. CDR3 in amino acids: CASSIRGSPLHF. The CDR3 coding sequence is TGTGCCAGTAGTATCCGCGGGTCACCCCTCCACTTT.

The chain combines TRBV6-4 with TRBJ2-1; 11 positions agree with TRBD2. With V trimmed by 0 bases and J by 5 bases, 3 bases remained unmatched. This CDR3 has 16 residues. Germline CDR1 MRHNA, CDR2 SNTAGT. CDR3 DNA sequence: TGTGCCAGCAGTGACTCGGGGACTAGCGGTAACAATGAGCAGTTCTTC. It specifies CASSDSGTSGNNEQFF.

Details on this clone: Germline and junction disagree at one end, which may indicate a read error. The rearrangement links TRBV20-1 to TRBJ2-5, with D possibly matching TRBD2 (7 bases). The length of the CDR3 is 11 residues. Per the germline V gene, CDR1 is DFQATT and CDR2 is SNEGSKA (reference sequence). The CDR3 sequence: CGGREGETQYF. The CDR3 bases are TGTGGGGGCAGGGAGGGGGAGACCCAGTACTTC.

The chain carries TRBV5-4 and TRBJ1-2; TRBD1 matches 10 bases. The junction had 1 base not matched to a gene; V was cut back by 0 bases and J by 2 bases. The CDR3 consists of 15 residues. From germline, CDR1 is SGHNT and CDR2 YYREEE (reference sequence). The CDR3 reads CASSLADRGNYGYTF. DNA for the CDR3: TGTGCCAGCAGCTTGGCGGACAGGGGGAACTATGGCTACACCTTC. Based on the CDR3 plus reference TRBV5-4 and TRBJ1-2, the full variable domain is ETGVTQSPTHLIKTRGQQVTLRCSSQSGHNTVSWYQQALGQGPQFIFQYYREEENGRGNFPPRFSGLQFPNYSSELNVNALELDDSALYLCASSLADRGNYGYTFGSGTRLTVV.

The chain links TRBV10-3 to TRBJ1-2; no firm D call. V was pared by 8 bases and J by 6 bases, with 16 bases between. The CDR3 length is 13 residues. Germline-derived CDR1 and CDR2 are ENHRY and SYGVKD. CDR3 DNA: TGTGCCATCCGGCAACTAGGAGAGGATGGCTACACCTTC. This codes for CAIRQLGEDGYTF.

This clone was detected only a few times. This chain connects TRBV10-3 to TRBJ1-2; D might be TRBD1 (5 bases). The CDR3 length is 14 residues. The V gene's germline CDR1 is ENHRY and CDR2 SYGVKD. V was clipped by 2 bases and J by 4 bases, with 11 bases between them. The CDR3: CAISEPIGGYGYTF. As DNA, the CDR3 is TGTGCCATCAGTGAGCCCATCGGGGGCTATGGCTACACCTTC.

This clone was counted once. The rearrangement links TRBV2 to TRBJ2-1; 8 bases align to TRBD1. The CDR3 contains 15 residues. Germline V CDR1 and CDR2: SNHLY, FYNNEI. After removal of 5 bases from V and 3 bases from J, the junction contained 6 bases not matched to a gene. CDR3 in DNA: TGTGCCAGCAGTCGACAGGGGAGGTTCTACAATGAGCAGTTCTTC. Translation gives CASSRQGRFYNEQFF.

The sample holds a few counts of this clone. This chain connects TRBV5-4 to TRBJ1-2; 9 bases map to TRBD1. This CDR3 spans 15 amino acids. CDR1 is SGHNT, CDR2 YYREEE, per germline (reference sequence). With 3 bases clipped from V and 3 bases from J, the junction kept 6 bases outside the gene matches. The CDR3 coding sequence is TGTGCCAGCAGCTCCGGGGACAGGGTGGACTATGGCTACACCTTC. Amino acid sequence: CASSSGDRVDYGYTF. The full variable domain, rest sourced from reference TRBV5-4 and TRBJ1-2, is ETGVTQSPTHLIKTRGQQVTLRCSSQSGHNTVSWYQQALGQGPQFIFQYYREEENGRGNFPPRFSGLQFPNYSSELNVNALELDDSALYLCASSSGDRVDYGYTFGSGTRLTVV.

V and J are TRBV27 and TRBJ1-1; TRBD1 aligns across 7 bases. Germline loops: CDR1 MNHEY, CDR2 SMNVEV (reference sequence). The CDR3 has 17 residues. Trimming cost V 3 bases and J 2 bases; bases outside gene matches: 12. This CDR3 is CASSFQGGEPPNTEAFF. In nucleotides, the CDR3 is TGTGCCAGCAGTTTTCAGGGGGGCGAACCCCCAAACACTGAAGCTTTCTTT.

The V and J genes are TRBV7-2 and TRBJ2-1; perhaps TRBD1 as D (6 bases). This CDR3 is built from 13 residues. Germline CDR1 SGHTA, CDR2 FQGNSA. Trimming pared 8 bases from V and 5 bases from J, leaving 13 bases between. CDR3 sequence: CASVWNRDNEQFF. CDR3 DNA sequence: TGTGCCAGCGTTTGGAACAGGGACAATGAGCAGTTCTTC.

Only one count was recorded for this clone. The chain combines TRBV7-8 with TRBJ2-5; TRBD2 matches 10 bases. Germline trimming cut 1 base from V and 3 bases from J; bases unmatched to any gene: 5. This CDR3 region has 16 residues. Per germline, CDR1 SGHVS and CDR2 FQNEAQ. Here the CDR3 reads CASSLEASGGKETQYF. Written as DNA, the CDR3 is TGTGCCAGCAGCTTAGAGGCTAGCGGGGGCAAAGAGACCCAGTACTTC.

The V and J genes are TRBV29-1 and TRBJ2-1; maybe TRBD2 (6 bases). V shed 7 bases and J shed 2 bases, with 12 bases lying between them. Germline V lookup: CDR1 SQVTM, CDR2 ANQGSEA. The CDR3 totals 13 residues. The CDR3 region is CSAYGSAYNEQFF. The CDR3 region has the DNA TGCAGCGCCTACGGGAGTGCCTACAATGAGCAGTTCTTC.

The rearrangement joins TRBV5-4 to TRBJ1-1; a weak D match, TRBD1 (5 bases). This CDR3 comprises 12 residues. Trimming shortened V by 0 bases and J by 11 bases, and 11 bases separated the two germline ends. Germline-derived CDR1 and CDR2 are SGHNT and YYREEE (reference sequence). This chain's CDR3 is CASSLEARGAFF. The CDR3 region has the DNA TGTGCCAGCAGCTTGGAGGCGCGGGGCGCTTTCTTT.

This clone turned up a few times. The chain links TRBV6-2 or TRBV6-3 to TRBJ1-1; the D gene is possibly TRBD1 (6 bases). The CDR3 runs 14 residues. From germline, CDR1 is MNHEY and CDR2 SVGEGT. The V end lost 0 bases, the J end lost 7 bases, and 12 bases lay between the germline ends. CDR3 in DNA: TGTGCCAGCAGTTACTCGTCAGGGGTTGGTGAAGCTTTCTTT. This sequence encodes CASSYSSGVGEAFF.

The rearrangement uses TRBV28 and TRBJ1-5; TRBD1 aligns across 7 bases. V trimming: 7 bases; J trimming: 3 bases; junction bases outside the gene matches: 9. From germline, CDR1 is MDHEN and CDR2 SYDVKM. This CDR3 is 15 amino acids long. This CDR3 is CASTPGQVLNQPQHF. For the CDR3, the DNA is TGTGCCAGCACCCCTGGACAGGTTCTCAATCAGCCCCAGCATTTT. The variable domain in full, with the rest retrieved from reference TRBV28 and TRBJ1-5, is DVKVTQSSRYLVKRTGEKVFLECVQDMDHENMFWYRQDPGLGLRLIYFSYDVKMKEKGDIPEGYSVSREKKERFSLILESASTNQTSMYLCASTPGQVLNQPQHFGDGTRLSIL.

The rearrangement links TRBV28 to TRBJ1-2, with 9 bases lining up with TRBD1. V lost 4 bases and J lost 4; bases outside the gene matches: 10. Germline V lookup: CDR1 MDHEN, CDR2 SYDVKM. The CDR3 contains 16 residues. CDR3 residues: CASSSLPGQGFYGYTF. For the CDR3, the DNA is TGTGCCAGCAGTTCACTACCGGGACAGGGATTCTATGGCTACACCTTC.

This clone was detected a few times. J is TRBJ1-2 and V is TRBV5-1, with 8 bases identical to TRBD1. V shed 4 bases and J 8 bases; nucleotides not matched to a gene: 7. Germline CDR1 SGHRS, CDR2 YFSETQ. The CDR3 runs to 13 residues. This chain's CDR3 is CASSPTGEEGYTF. In nucleotides, the CDR3 is TGCGCCAGCAGCCCGACAGGGGAGGAAGGCTACACCTTC.

The chain has TRBV9 and TRBJ1-1, with a possible D match to TRBD1 (6 bases). The CDR3 has 14 residues. Germline V CDR1 and CDR2: SGDLS, YYNGEE. V dropped 0 bases and J dropped 4 bases, with 10 bases sitting between them. Here the CDR3 DNA reads TGTGCCAGCAGCGTAGAGATGGGGGCCACTGAAGCTTTCTTT. Its protein product is CASSVEMGATEAFF.

In its sample, this clone was seen once. The chain is built from TRBV6-2 or TRBV6-3 and TRBJ1-6; possible D gene TRBD1, 5 bases. V lost 6 bases, J lost 7 bases, and 16 bases lay in between. This CDR3 is built from 15 residues. The germline gives CDR1 MNHEY, CDR2 SVGEGT. CDR3 in DNA: TGTGCCAGCAGCTCCCAAGAGGGGAGGAATTCACCCCTCCACTTT. Translation: CASSSQEGRNSPLHF.

V and J are TRBV27 and TRBJ2-1; TRBD2 matches 13 bases. Germline V gene lookup returns CDR1 MNHEY and CDR2 SMNVEV (reference sequence). This CDR3 has 15 residues. V was clipped by 5 bases and J by 7 bases; unmatched bases: 5. CDR3 loop: CASSTRLAGGNEQFF. The CDR3 DNA reads as TGTGCCAGCAGTACGAGACTAGCGGGAGGTAATGAGCAGTTCTTC.

V and J are TRBV29-1 and TRBJ2-3; 8 positions agree with TRBD2. The CDR3 has 13 residues. The germline V gene has CDR1 SQVTM and CDR2 ANQGSEA. The ends lost 4 bases at V and 8 bases at J; junction bases unmatched: 8. CDR3 coding DNA: TGCAGCGTTGCCACCAGCGGGAGCGGTACGCAGTATTTT. Amino acid sequence: CSVATSGSGTQYF.

The chain has TRBV19 and TRBJ2-5; TRBD2 agrees at 13 bases. The CDR3 extends over 20 amino acids. CDR1 is LNHDA, CDR2 SQIVND, per germline (reference sequence). Trimming at V came to 1 base and at J to 2 bases, leaving 13 bases not matched to a gene. In DNA form, the CDR3 reads TGTGCCAGTAGTATAGTGAGGACTAGCGGGAGTGGAACCCTTCAAGAGACCCAGTACTTC. This gives the protein CASSIVRTSGSGTLQETQYF.

The rearrangement joins TRBV4-3 to TRBJ2-1; TRBD1 is a possible D gene (6 bases). V lost 0 bases to trimming and J lost 8 bases, with 17 bases between them. The CDR3 runs to 16 residues. The germline V gene encodes CDR1 LGHNA and CDR2 YSLEER. CDR3 bases: TGCGCCAGCAGCCAAGATGTCCGAGGGGGTTTTTATGAGCAGTTCTTC. Its translation: CASSQDVRGGFYEQFF.

The chain uses TRBV10-3 and TRBJ2-1; 7 bases agree with TRBD1. Germline V gene data show CDR1 as ENHRY and CDR2 as SYGVKD. CDR3 length: 15 residues. V lost 1 base and J lost 10; bases outside the gene matches: 10. DNA for the CDR3: TGTGCCATCAGTGAGTTCGACAGGGTACAATGGGAGCAGTTCTTC. As protein: CAISEFDRVQWEQFF.

The CDR3 bases are TGTGCCAGTAGTATAGACAGGGGCGGCTATGGCTACACCTTC. This gives the protein CASSIDRGGYGYTF. The chain has TRBV19 and TRBJ1-2; D might be TRBD1 (6 bases). This CDR3 comprises 14 residues. The ends were cut back, 0 bases at V and 4 bases at J, with 9 bases in the middle. CDR1 is LNHDA, CDR2 SQIVND, per germline (reference sequence).